This TCR beta chain was observed in a study of graft-versus-host responses after intestinal transplantation (dated by TCRdb to about 2021). Broadly, across the study: Multivisceral, liver-intestinal, or isolated intestinal transplants were received by the recipients. Donor T cell macrochimerism was defined as a peak of at least 4% donor T cells among recipient peripheral blood mononuclear cells. Rather than being sequenced by the commercial service, samples from a few later patients were sequenced in-house on an Illumina MiSeq and processed with MiXCR. Bulk TCR-beta CDR3 sequencing was used to track graft-versus-host and host-versus-graft alloreactive T cell clones in the graft, circulation and bone marrow after intestinal transplantation. The cohort enrolled 20 to 30 intestinal transplant recipients including one retransplant, and a few patients lacking pretransplant specimens were excluded. Every recipient was given anti-thymocyte globulin induction, then maintenance tacrolimus and steroids for around three years. To identify alloreactive clones, pre-transplant mixed lymphocyte reaction products were sequenced and then compared with unstimulated pre-transplant donor and recipient T cells. The investigation overall reported the following: GvH clones turned up in recipient bone marrow, with some appearing earlier in ileal mucosa or blood, a pattern consistent with an intestinal mucosal origin. In the allografts of patients with donor T cell macrochimerism, GvH to HvG T cell clonal ratios were high. Early after transplant, peak levels of circulating GvH clones were found to be associated with declines in HvG clones. The conclusions were limited by the relatively low number and heterogeneity of the intestinal transplant patients.

A few counts support this clone. Per-nucleotide qualities are absent, and no much larger clonotype sits a single base away. Library preparation used the immunoSEQ multiplex PCR assay. For most patients, genomic DNA was isolated with the Qiagen DNeasy Blood and Tissue Kit and sent frozen to Adaptive Biotechnologies for TCR sequencing. For most patients, genomic DNA was subjected to high-throughput TCR-beta CDR3 sequencing by Adaptive Biotechnologies. The original methods were these. Adaptive's ImmunoSEQ software was the source of the TCR sequencing data for 15 to 20 patients, while a few other patients were processed with MiXCR and VDJtools. To correct CD4 versus CD8 sorting errors, sequences present in both subsets at a frequency ratio below 5:1 were removed. CDR3 nucleotide sequences shared between donor and recipient were removed because their origin could not be assigned. At least 2-fold expansion over unstimulated cells and a minimum CFSE-low frequency of 0.002% (template counts) or 0.001% (read counts) were required for clones to be classified as alloreactive. A clone was considered mappable if detected in the sequenced pre-transplant spleen, lymph node, or MLR CFSE-low populations of the donor or recipient. The cumulative frequency of alloreactive clones was calculated as a percentage of all sequences, weighted by copy number. The source is immuneACCESS, and TCRdb retained only in-frame sequences with V and J called. Part of the clones is not carried over; for the studies checked, unresolved V genes explain less than half of this, and the remainder is unexplained. V and J calls and clone size follow that table, whereas D and trimming were derived from the DNA. The sample records roughly 15,000 clones, more than 35% of which are singletons. The ten top clones hold roughly 1.1% of the sample.

The time point label of this sample denotes: cells obtained before transplantation from donor or recipient. In mixed lymphocyte reactions, some 200,000 CFSE-labeled pre-transplant responders were plated with some 200,000 irradiated violet-dye-labeled stimulators and cultured for 6 days. After the mixed lymphocyte reaction, proliferating CD3+CD4+CFSE-low and CD3+CD8+CFSE-low responder cells were FACS-sorted on a BD Influx sorter. The specimen comprised alloreactive CD4+ T cells from a mixed lymphocyte reaction culture, sampled before intestinal transplant. What this sample's cell subset or site label stands for: CFSE-low proliferating T cells sorted from roughly 6-day pre-transplant mixed lymphocyte reaction (GvH or HvG direction). This receptor was obtained from a human patient who received an intestinal transplant.

The sequence in DNA is TGCGCCAGCAGCCTAGACTTAAATGGCTACACCTTC. Translated, it reads CASSLDLNGYTF. The V and J segments used are TRBV5-1 and TRBJ1-2, with no reliable assignment of the D segment. The V end loses 4 bases and the J end loses 6 bases, and a stretch of 10 bases separates them. CDR1 SGHRS and CDR2 YFSETQ are derived from the germline V gene. The CDR3 numbers 12 residues from cysteine through phenylalanine. Kept here is only the CDR3 DNA, which spans 36 bases and is read in frame from base 1.